The 25 T cell receptor beta chains given below trace back to one sample, sequenced in a study of human T cells and chemical hapten exposure. From the RACE reads, TCRdb called clonotypes with MiXCR, one entry per CDR3 protein. The repertoire holds roughly 100,000 distinct CDR3 sequences, nearly 35% seen once, with roughly 2.5% in the top ten. Sample time point: patch test 3, about 24 weeks after DPC sensitization. Treatment noted: therapeutic diphenylcyclopropenone sensitization with weekly scalp DPC. Sequencing used whole blood, obtained in connection with sensitization to the hapten diphenylcyclopropenone (DPC). The receptor source for this set is a man aged 40-49 years with alopecia areata. Some clones in this sample may be carry-over from other donors' samples.

V usage is TRBV11-2 and J usage is TRBJ2-7; TRBD2 agrees at 7 bases. Germline V gives CDR1 SGHAT, CDR2 FQNNGV. Unmatched junction bases numbered 8, after V lost 4 bases and J lost 2 bases. This CDR3 is built from 15 residues. CDR3 coding DNA: TGTGCCAGCAGCTCGGCGGCTAGCGGTACCTACGAGCAGTACTTC. This codes for CASSSAASGTYEQYF.

The rearrangement joins TRBV7-9 to TRBJ1-3; D unresolved. CDR1 SEHNR and CDR2 FQNEAQ come from the germline V gene (reference sequence). CDR3 length: 14 amino acids. Trimming removed 9 bases from V and 4 bases from J, with 16 bases in between. The CDR3 protein is CASTQTLDGNTIYF. The CDR3 DNA follows: TGTGCCAGTACCCAGACCCTCGACGGAAACACCATATATTTT.

The J gene is TRBJ2-1, the V gene TRBV20-1, with 9 bases fitting TRBD2. There are 14 residues in the CDR3. Germline lookup yields CDR1 DFQATT and CDR2 SNEGSKA (reference sequence). J gave up 2 bases and V 5 bases, and 4 bases lay outside the gene matches. CDR3 nucleotide sequence: TGCAGTGCTTCGCGGGGGGGCGCCTACAATGAGCAGTTCTTC. This encodes CSASRGGAYNEQFF.

This sequence joins TRBV3-1 and TRBJ2-3; TRBD2 aligns across 8 bases. The J segment lost 11 bases and the V segment lost 0 bases, leaving 4 bases of the junction unmatched. Germline V gene sequence: CDR1 LGHDT, CDR2 YNNKEL (reference sequence). The CDR3 sequence is 13 residues long. This CDR3 is CASSQELGTRQYF. DNA for the CDR3: TGTGCCAGCAGCCAAGAATTGGGGACTAGGCAGTATTTT.

The J gene is TRBJ2-1, the V gene TRBV21-1; the table's D call TRBD1 went unverified against the DNA. TRBV21-1 is deemed a pseudogene. The CDR3 totals 15 residues. The CDR3 here is CASRSGTGGRNEQFF. The CDR3 region has the DNA TGTGCCAGCAGATCCGGGACAGGGGGTCGGAATGAGCAGTTCTTC.

The table lists this clonotype with a few counts. The chain is built from TRBV13 and TRBJ1-1; D is uncertain. Germline V CDR1 and CDR2: PRHDT, FYEKMQ (reference sequence). The CDR3 is 13 amino acids. Trimming cost V 5 bases and J 10 bases, with 17 bases left between them. The CDR3 region is CASSQNLDPGAFF. The CDR3 DNA sequence: TGTGCCAGCAGCCAAAATCTGGACCCAGGAGCTTTCTTT.

The gene calls are TRBV6-5 and TRBJ2-3, with 9 bases that match TRBD1. Per the germline V gene, CDR1 is MNHEY and CDR2 is SVGAGI. This CDR3 region has 18 residues. With V trimmed by 6 bases and J by 4 bases, 17 bases remained unmatched. The CDR3 reads CASSLGIPGQGFSDTQYF. The CDR3 DNA reads TGTGCCAGCAGCCTGGGGATACCGGGACAGGGATTCTCAGATACGCAGTATTTT.

The chain is built from TRBV4-3 and TRBJ2-5; D might be TRBD1 (6 bases). V was shortened by 4 bases and J by 2 bases, with 14 bases between the two germline ends. CDR3 length equals 15 residues. The germline V gene has CDR1 LGHNA and CDR2 YSLEER. The CDR3 spells CASSLSWTEQETQYF. The CDR3 bases are TGCGCCAGCAGCCTCAGTTGGACAGAACAAGAGACCCAGTACTTC.

The chain couples TRBV6-1 to TRBJ2-6; possibly TRBD1 or TRBD2 for D (5 bases each). With 10 bases removed from V and 9 bases from J, the gap between germline ends came to 16 bases. The CDR3 has 13 residues. Looked up from germline, CDR1 is MNHNS and CDR2 is SASEGT. The CDR3 here is CAIQWGSGNVLTF. CDR3 bases: TGTGCCATCCAATGGGGGTCGGGCAACGTCCTGACTTTC.

This clonotype was counted between two and nine times. J is TRBJ2-3 and V is TRBV6-2 or TRBV6-3; no clear D. This CDR3 is built from 15 residues. Trimming took off 7 bases at V and 1 base at J, with 15 bases between the two ends. Germline V gene sequence: CDR1 MNHEY, CDR2 SVGEGT. The CDR3 DNA sequence: TGTGCCAGCAAAAAAGTCCTTTCGGGCACAGATACGCAGTATTTT. This gives the protein CASKKVLSGTDTQYF.

The chain joins TRBV4-3 to TRBJ1-6; D unclear. The CDR3 consists of 17 residues. Germline values: CDR1 LGHNA, CDR2 YSLEER. V lost 0 bases, J lost 6 bases, and 15 bases lay in between. The chain's CDR3 is CASSQDRPSPSNSPLHF. As DNA, the CDR3 is TGCGCCAGCAGCCAAGATAGGCCCTCACCCTCTAATTCACCCCTCCACTTT.

The chain carries TRBV5-7 and TRBJ2-1, with TRBD1 matching 11 bases. TRBV5-7 is labeled an ORF, and its function is uncertain. The CDR3 contains 15 residues. V dropped 5 bases and J dropped 8; count of bases not matched to a gene: 9. The CDR3 loop is CASSTGTGGFDEQFF. CDR3 coding DNA: TGTGCCAGCAGTACCGGGACAGGGGGGTTCGATGAGCAGTTCTTC.

This sequence joins TRBV27 and TRBJ2-3, with D possibly called TRBD1 or TRBD2 (5 bases each). This CDR3 has 17 amino acids. V lost 3 bases to trimming and J lost 0 bases, with 16 bases between them. Germline-derived CDR1 and CDR2 are MNHEY and SMNVEV (reference sequence). For the CDR3, the DNA is TGTGCCAGCAGTTTTGAGCACCGGGACCGAAGCACAGATACGCAGTATTTT. This gives the protein CASSFEHRDRSTDTQYF.

This clonotype occurred a few times. Here the CDR3 reads CASSQEISGAYNEQFF. CDR3 sequence (DNA): TGCGCCAGCAGCCAAGAGATTAGCGGGGCCTACAATGAGCAGTTCTTC. The rearrangement joins TRBV4-3 to TRBJ2-1, with 8 bases fitting TRBD2. Unmatched junction bases numbered 3, after V lost 0 bases and J lost 2 bases. The CDR3 is made up of 16 amino acids. Looked up from germline, CDR1 is LGHNA and CDR2 is YSLEER.

The rearrangement links TRBV29-1 to TRBJ1-3; 7 bases map to TRBD1. CDR1 is SQVTM and CDR2 is ANQGSEA in the germline V gene. The V gene end was trimmed by 0 bases and the J gene end by 0 bases; junction bases not matched to a gene: 2. The CDR3 length is 15 residues. Here the CDR3 DNA reads TGCAGCGTTGAAGATCGGGACAGCTCTGGAAACACCATATATTTT. It specifies CSVEDRDSSGNTIYF.

The CDR3 reads CSALDRTYGYTF. The CDR3 coding sequence is TGCAGTGCGTTAGACAGAACCTATGGCTACACCTTC. This chain links TRBV20-1 with TRBJ1-2; possible D gene TRBD1, 5 bases. V was trimmed by 6 bases and J by 4 bases, leaving 12 bases between them. Germline CDR1 DFQATT, CDR2 SNEGSKA (reference sequence). The CDR3 sequence is 12 residues long.

The CDR3 coding sequence is TGTGCCAGCAGCGCCGCAGGGGGCGCGGCTAATGAAAAACTGTTTTTT. Its translation: CASSAAGGAANEKLFF. The chain joins TRBV12-3 or TRBV12-4 to TRBJ1-4; 8 nucleotides agree with TRBD1. J lost 3 bases, V lost 6 bases, and 9 bases had no gene match. The CDR3 is 16 residues long.

The rearrangement joins TRBV11-2 to TRBJ2-3; D gene uncertain. The CDR3 totals 14 residues. Germline-derived CDR1 and CDR2 are SGHAT and FQNNGV. The V end was cut by 1 base, the J end by 6 bases, with 11 bases between. The CDR3 nucleotides read TGTGCCAGCAGCTTAGGCTCCCCCGTTGATACGCAGTATTTT. This gives the protein CASSLGSPVDTQYF.

The chain employs TRBV6-2 or TRBV6-3 and TRBJ1-2; 7 bases fit TRBD1. CDR1 MNHEY and CDR2 SVGEGT come from the germline V gene. CDR3 length equals 13 residues. The V and J ends lost 8 bases and 5 bases, in that order; junction bases with no gene match: 8. The CDR3, as DNA: TGTGCCAGCTGGCTCGACAGGGATTATGGCTACACCTTC. Protein: CASWLDRDYGYTF.

This chain joins TRBV28 and TRBJ2-3; maybe TRBD1 (6 bases). The ends were cut back, 1 base at V and 4 bases at J, with 12 bases in the middle. Germline V gene data show CDR1 as MDHEN and CDR2 as SYDVKM. The CDR3 has 15 residues. The CDR3 coding sequence is TGTGCCAGCAGTTTATTTACAGGGCTCTCAGATACGCAGTATTTT. Its translation is CASSLFTGLSDTQYF.

V is TRBV12-2 and J is TRBJ2-7; the DNA was not used to check the table's D call, TRBD2. TRBV12-2 is a pseudogene. The CDR3 spans 14 residues. In nucleotides, the CDR3 is TGTGCAAGTCGCTCCTGCCGGGGCGGGAGCGAGCAGTACGTC. Translated, it gives CASRSCRGGSEQYV.

This clonotype appeared a few times. The chain uses TRBV7-8 and TRBJ2-3; 7 bases map to TRBD1. Germline trimming cut 4 bases from V and 4 bases from J; bases unmatched to any gene: 8. This CDR3 spans 15 amino acids. CDR1 is SGHVS, CDR2 FQNEAQ, per germline. CDR3 nucleotides: TGTGCCAGCAGCTATCAGGGGGTTCGCGCAGATACGCAGTATTTT. Translation gives CASSYQGVRADTQYF.

The rearrangement joins TRBV14 to TRBJ1-2; D is unresolved. The germline CDR1 and CDR2 sequences are SGHDN and FVKESK. The V end was cut by 4 bases, the J end by 6 bases, with 12 bases between. The CDR3 sequence is 13 residues long. This CDR3 reads CASSRRTDHGYTF. CDR3 in DNA: TGTGCCAGCAGCCGACGGACGGACCATGGCTACACCTTC.

The chain recombines TRBV20-1 with TRBJ2-3; TRBD2 agrees at 9 bases. In germline, CDR1 is DFQATT, CDR2 SNEGSKA (reference sequence). CDR3 length equals 15 residues. Losses at the gene ends were 0 bases for V and 4 bases for J; bases not matched to a gene: 5. The CDR3 sequence: CSARDFLAGSDTQYF. CDR3 bases: TGCAGTGCTAGAGATTTCCTAGCGGGATCAGATACGCAGTATTTT.

The chain links TRBV10-3 to TRBJ2-7, with 9 bases identical to TRBD2. The CDR3 runs 15 residues. Trimming cost V 7 bases and J 2 bases; bases outside gene matches: 9. Germline assignment: CDR1 ENHRY and CDR2 SYGVKD. CDR3 DNA sequence: TGTGCCATCACACCTTCTCTAGCGGGACCCTACGAGCAGTACGTC. This gives the protein CAITPSLAGPYEQYV.